These 15 T cell receptor beta chains were all obtained from the same sample, sequenced in a study of shared clonotypes between healthy human individuals. TCRdb keeps only in-frame clones here, not all; method: immunoSEQ multiplex PCR. The sample yields around 500,000 clones, around 85% seen once. Sequencing was performed on PBMCs. These receptors were obtained from a woman in her thirties or forties in good health. Some clones in this sample may be carry-over from other donors' samples.

This chain joins TRBV29-1 and TRBJ2-7; either TRBD1 or TRBD2 may fit D (5 bases each). This CDR3 is built from 11 residues. Germline lookup yields CDR1 SQVTM and CDR2 ANQGSEA. The germline V and J ends were trimmed by 6 bases and 3 bases, with 9 bases remaining between them. CDR3 loop: CSVGTVYEQYF. In DNA, the CDR3 is TGCAGCGTCGGGACCGTCTACGAGCAGTACTTC.

The sample holds one count of this clone. This chain links TRBV7-8 with TRBJ2-3; tentatively, D is TRBD1 (5 bases). Germline V gene sequence: CDR1 SGHVS, CDR2 FQNEAQ. Trimming cost V 6 bases and J 1 base, with 14 bases left between them. This CDR3 is built from 15 residues. CDR3 bases: TGTGCCAGCAGTTCCGTCAAAGGGGGCACAGATACGCAGTATTTT. Amino acids: CASSSVKGGTDTQYF.

A word on this clone: A far bigger clonotype differs at one base, so this is likely a read error. The identical CDR3 is also encoded by other nucleotide sequences in the sample. The chain combines TRBV29-1 with TRBJ2-3; 10 bases are a match to TRBD1. CDR1 is SQVTM, CDR2 ANQGSEA, per germline. After removal of 7 bases from V and 1 base from J, the junction contained 5 bases not matched to a gene. The CDR3 runs 14 residues. CDR3 DNA sequence: TGCAGCGGTGACAGGGGGCTCGGCACAGATACGCAGTATTTT. Its protein product is CSGDRGLGTDTQYF.

This rearrangement joins TRBV7-9 to TRBJ1-1; a weak D match, TRBD1 (6 bases). The CDR3 runs 16 residues. Germline CDR1 is SEHNR and CDR2 is FQNEAQ (reference sequence). V was clipped by 4 bases and J by 9 bases, with 24 bases between them. CDR3 protein: CASSSGRGALFFKAFF. DNA of the CDR3: TGTGCCAGCAGCTCCGGAAGGGGGGCGCTTTTTTTTAAAGCTTTCTTT.

V and J are TRBV5-1 and TRBJ1-5; maybe TRBD1 (6 bases). CDR1 and CDR2 (germline): SGHRS, YFSETQ. This CDR3 spans 13 amino acids. Trimming left V 4 bases short and J 5 bases short, with 10 bases between. As DNA, the CDR3 is TGCGCCAGCAGCCAGAAGGGGGATCAGCCCCAGCATTTT. It encodes CASSQKGDQPQHF.

The chain couples TRBV25-1 to TRBJ1-3; 8 bases fit TRBD1. Germline lookup yields CDR1 MGHDK and CDR2 SYGVNS. The CDR3 totals 14 residues. With V trimmed by 3 bases and J by 4 bases, 2 bases remained unmatched. The CDR3 region has the DNA TGTGCCAGCAGTGACAGGGGGCAAGGAAACACCATATATTTT. Translation: CASSDRGQGNTIYF.

V is TRBV7-6 and J is TRBJ1-3; a weak D match, TRBD1 (5 bases). The CDR3 consists of 13 residues. The V and J ends lost 10 bases and 3 bases respectively, with 13 bases between them. Per the germline V gene, CDR1 is SGHVS and CDR2 is FNYEAQ. This chain's CDR3 is CATRGFSGNTIYF. CDR3 bases: TGTGCCACCCGGGGGTTCAGTGGAAACACCATATATTTT. Full variable domain (outside the CDR3, taken from reference TRBV7-6 and TRBJ1-3): GAGVSQSPRYKVTKRGQDVALRCDPISGHVSLYWYRQALGQGPEFLTYFNYEAQQDKSGLPNDRFSAERPEGSISTLTIQRTEQRDSAMYRCATRGFSGNTIYFGEGSWLTVV.

The chain is built from TRBV18 and TRBJ1-1; no reliable D call. This CDR3 has 15 amino acids. CDR1 KGHSH and CDR2 LQKENI come from the germline V gene. The V gene lost 2 bases and the J gene lost 1 base, with 11 bases spanning the gap. The CDR3 sequence is CASSPIGAQNTEAFF. For the CDR3, the DNA is TGTGCCAGCTCACCAATAGGCGCGCAGAACACTGAAGCTTTCTTT.

This clone was seen more than once but under ten times. The chain has TRBV19 and TRBJ2-7, with D unclear. The germline V gene has CDR1 LNHDA and CDR2 SQIVND (reference sequence). Trimming left V 4 bases short and J 6 bases short, with 13 bases between. The CDR3 has 13 amino acids. The CDR3 reads CASSKGSRSEQYF. The CDR3 DNA follows: TGTGCCAGTAGTAAGGGATCCCGCAGCGAGCAGTACTTC.

This chain links TRBV28 with TRBJ2-7; no clear D gene. With 3 bases removed from V and 3 bases from J, the gap between germline ends came to 15 bases. CDR3 length equals 15 residues. CDR1 MDHEN and CDR2 SYDVKM come from the germline V gene. The CDR3 DNA is TGTGCCAGCAGTTTGGGCGACCCTCGGAGCTACGAGCAGTACTTC. Translated: CASSLGDPRSYEQYF.

This clone appeared a few times. Distinct nucleotide sequences in the sample also encode this CDR3. The CDR3 DNA reads TGTGCCAGCTCACCACCAGGGGGCTCTGGAAACACCATATATTTT. Translating it yields CASSPPGGSGNTIYF. The chain links TRBV18 to TRBJ1-3, with D possibly TRBD1 on 6 matching bases. Germline loops: CDR1 KGHSH, CDR2 LQKENI. Trimming stripped 0 bases from V and 0 bases from J, with 6 bases between. The CDR3 covers 15 residues. Full variable domain (missing parts from reference TRBV18 and TRBJ1-3): NAGVMQNPRHLVRRRGQEARLRCSPMKGHSHVYWYRQLPEEGLKFMVYLQKENIIDESGMPKERFSAEFPKEGPSILRIQQVVRGDSAAYFCASSPPGGSGNTIYFGEGSWLTVV.

As to this clone: Given a far larger clone just one base away, this is likely a sequencing read error. This rearrangement joins TRBV5-6 to TRBJ1-3, with TRBD1 matching over 10 bases. The CDR3 runs 14 residues. Per germline, CDR1 SGHDT and CDR2 YYEEEE. The chain's CDR3 is CAGSLGTGENTIYF. The CDR3 DNA sequence: TGTGCCGGCAGCTTGGGGACAGGGGAAAACACCATATATTTT.

This clone was picked up many times. At the DNA level, this CDR3 is encoded by other sequences in the same sample as well. The rearrangement joins TRBV2 to TRBJ1-4; TRBD1 aligns across 9 bases. Germline values: CDR1 SNHLY, CDR2 FYNNEI. The CDR3 contains 14 residues. With 5 bases clipped from V and 7 bases from J, the junction kept 5 bases outside the gene matches. Written as DNA, the CDR3 is TGTGCCAGCAGTACGGACAGGGGAAGTGAAAAACTGTTTTTT. Translation: CASSTDRGSEKLFF.

The table lists this clone with many counts. The sample carries other DNA sequences with the same CDR3. The rearrangement uses TRBV6-5 and TRBJ2-7; no firm D call. Trimming removed 2 bases from V and 6 bases from J, with 11 bases in between. This CDR3 comprises 13 residues. Germline CDR1 MNHEY, CDR2 SVGAGI. The CDR3 region is CASSYRSKLEQYF. The CDR3 nucleotides read TGTGCCAGCAGTTACAGGTCGAAGCTCGAGCAGTACTTC.

This clone has only one observation. This rearrangement joins TRBV5-1 to TRBJ2-3; 8 bases are a match to TRBD2. CDR1 is SGHRS, CDR2 YFSETQ, per germline. The junction had 6 bases not matched to a gene; V was cut back by 4 bases and J by 2 bases. This CDR3 is built from 15 residues. CDR3 DNA sequence: TGCGCCAGCAGCCAGGAAGCGGGGGACACAGATACGCAGTATTTT. Its translation: CASSQEAGDTDTQYF.